The 23 T cell receptor beta chains below all came from one sample that was sequenced in a study of blood T cell repertoires in COVID-19 (dated by TCRdb to 2020 to 2022). The library relied on the immunoSEQ multiplex PCR assay. Entries here come from immuneACCESS through TCRdb and include only in-frame sequences with V and J called. Some clones fail to appear in such tables; in the studies checked, an unresolved V gene covers under half of the shortfall, and the cause of the remainder is unknown. This sample comprises about 130,000 clones, about 80% of them detected only once. Jointly, the top ten make up about 9.2% of the sample. Sequencing was done on a sample of PBMCs or T cells enriched from blood (not recorded which). Receptors were obtained from a man aged 50 to 59 who had recovered from COVID-19.

This chain uses TRBV6-2 or TRBV6-3 with TRBJ2-3; 14 nucleotides align to TRBD2. There are 17 residues in the CDR3. J lost 4 bases, V lost 1 base, and 4 bases had no gene match. Germline V gives CDR1 MNHEY, CDR2 SVGEGT. CDR3 region: CASSYFGTSGGSDTQYF. CDR3 DNA sequence: TGTGCCAGCAGTTACTTCGGGACTAGCGGGGGCTCAGATACGCAGTATTTT.

The chain joins TRBV11-1 to TRBJ1-1; TRBD1 might be the D (6 bases). Trimming pared 5 bases from V and 0 bases from J, leaving 16 bases between. CDR1 and CDR2 (germline): SGHAT, FQDESV (reference sequence). The length of the CDR3 is 16 residues. CDR3 amino acids: CASSPPRGTMNTEAFF. Written as DNA, the CDR3 is TGTGCCAGCAGCCCTCCGAGGGGGACTATGAACACTGAAGCTTTCTTT. Looking up the rest from reference TRBV11-1 and TRBJ1-1 gives the full variable domain: EAEVAQSPRYKITEKSQAVAFWCDPISGHATLYWYRQILGQGPELLVQFQDESVVDDSQLPKDRFSAERLKGVDSTLKIQPAELGDSAMYLCASSPPRGTMNTEAFFGQGTRLTVV.

This chain uses TRBV27 with TRBJ2-1, with 12 bases aligning to TRBD2. Germline CDR1 is MNHEY and CDR2 is SMNVEV (reference sequence). V shed 6 bases and J 7 bases; nucleotides not matched to a gene: 7. The CDR3 is made up of 15 amino acids. This CDR3 is CASSPTSGGWNEQFF. The CDR3 nucleotides are TGTGCCAGCAGCCCTACTAGCGGGGGGTGGAATGAGCAGTTCTTC.

V and J are TRBV11-1 and TRBJ2-7; 7 nucleotides align to TRBD2. The trim removed 4 bases at V and 0 bases at J, leaving 6 bases unmatched. This CDR3 has 15 residues. Germline V gene lookup returns CDR1 SGHAT and CDR2 FQDESV (reference sequence). CDR3 DNA sequence: TGTGCCAGCAGCTCCTCAGCGGGGCTCTCCTACGAGCAGTACTTC. Translation gives CASSSSAGLSYEQYF.

V and J are TRBV7-8 and TRBJ2-7, with 9 bases that match TRBD1. Trimming removed 4 bases from V and 5 bases from J; junction bases left unmatched: 6. This CDR3 has 14 residues. Germline-derived CDR1 and CDR2 are SGHVS and FQNEAQ. For the CDR3, the DNA is TGTGCCAGCAGCTCACAGGGGGCTATCGACGAGCAGTACTTC. Translation: CASSSQGAIDEQYF.

The count of this clone is one. The gene calls are TRBV13 and TRBJ2-7, with 13 positions matching TRBD2. Germline V gene lookup returns CDR1 PRHDT and CDR2 FYEKMQ (reference sequence). CDR3 length equals 14 residues. The ends lost 5 bases at V and 7 bases at J; junction bases unmatched: 5. CDR3 coding DNA: TGTGCCAGCAGCCAGGGACTAGCGGGGCGGGAGCAGTACTTC. This sequence encodes CASSQGLAGREQYF. Looking up the rest from reference TRBV13 and TRBJ2-7 gives the full variable domain: AAGVIQSPRHLIKEKRETATLKCYPIPRHDTVYWYQQGPGQDPQFLISFYEKMQSDKGSIPDRFSAQQFSDYHSELNMSSLELGDSALYFCASSQGLAGREQYFGPGTRLTVT.

V and J are TRBV5-8 and TRBJ2-1; D remains unclear. The germline V gene encodes CDR1 SGHTS and CDR2 YDEGEE. The CDR3 sequence is 14 residues long. With 4 bases removed from V and 0 bases from J, the gap between germline ends came to 8 bases. The CDR3: CASSPGYSYNEQFF. The CDR3 DNA follows: TGTGCCAGCAGCCCAGGATACTCCTACAATGAGCAGTTCTTC.

This clone was counted between two and nine times. CDR3 bases: TGTGCCAGCAGTTCAGGGGGCGCGAATCAGCCCCAGCATTTT. Translating gives CASSSGGANQPQHF. This rearrangement joins TRBV28 to TRBJ1-5; 8 bases align to TRBD1. Germline values: CDR1 MDHEN, CDR2 SYDVKM. This CDR3 comprises 14 residues. Trimming took 4 bases from V and 4 from J; bases not matched to a gene: 3.

The J gene is TRBJ2-3, the V gene TRBV4-3; 9 bases map to TRBD2. The CDR3 consists of 16 residues. The ends lost 4 bases at V and 2 bases at J; junction bases unmatched: 7. Germline V lookup: CDR1 LGHNA, CDR2 YSLEER. In nucleotides, the CDR3 is TGCGCCAGCAGCCCCGGGACTAGCTGGACCACAGATACGCAGTATTTT. This translates into CASSPGTSWTTDTQYF.

J is TRBJ2-6 and V is TRBV5-4; D is ambiguous. CDR1 is SGHNT and CDR2 is YYREEE in the germline V gene (reference sequence). Trimming removed 0 bases at V and 0 bases at J, with 10 bases between. The CDR3 is 17 amino acids. Here the CDR3 DNA reads TGTGCCAGCAGCTTGGACAGTCTTTCCTCTGGGGCCAACGTCCTGACTTTC. This sequence encodes CASSLDSLSSGANVLTF.

This clone was seen a few times. The genes are TRBV6-1 and TRBJ2-5, with a tentative D call TRBD2 (5 bases). The germline CDR1 and CDR2 sequences are MNHNS and SASEGT. The CDR3 contains 13 residues. Between the trimmed V and J ends, which lost 3 bases and 9 bases, there was a span of 14 bases. The CDR3 DNA reads TGTGCCAGCAGTGACCCGGGATTTGAGGCCCAGTACTTC. Residues: CASSDPGFEAQYF.

The chain uses TRBV19 and TRBJ2-5, with D maybe TRBD2 (6 bases). V lost 5 bases and J lost 5, with 15 bases in between. CDR3 size: 14 residues. Germline V gene data show CDR1 as LNHDA and CDR2 as SQIVND (reference sequence). CDR3 sequence reads: CASSAPSRGETQYF. In DNA form, the CDR3 reads TGTGCCAGTAGTGCCCCCAGTCGGGGGGAGACCCAGTACTTC.

The V gene is TRBV6-2 or TRBV6-3, the J gene TRBJ1-2; 9 bases map to TRBD1. After removal of 0 bases from V and 5 bases from J, the junction contained 4 bases not matched to a gene. The CDR3 extends over 15 amino acids. Germline V gene sequence: CDR1 MNHEY, CDR2 SVGEGT. The CDR3 protein is CASSYSGQGFYGYTF. The DNA of the CDR3 is TGTGCCAGCAGTTACTCGGGACAGGGCTTTTATGGCTACACCTTC.

This clone is a singleton in its sample. The chain links TRBV5-1 to TRBJ2-1; the match to TRBD1 covers 8 bases. Trimming removed 4 bases from V and 5 bases from J; junction bases left unmatched: 5. Germline-derived CDR1 and CDR2 are SGHRS and YFSETQ. This CDR3 contains 14 residues. The CDR3 region has the DNA TGCGCCAGCAGCAGGGACAGGCCAGACAATGAGCAGTTCTTC. Its translation: CASSRDRPDNEQFF.

The chain has TRBV3-1 (or the pseudogene TRBV3-2) and TRBJ1-4; weak D call: TRBD1 (5 bases). From germline, CDR1 is LGHDT and CDR2 YNNKEL (reference sequence). The CDR3 extends over 13 amino acids. The germline V and J ends were trimmed by 6 bases and 8 bases, with 13 bases remaining between them. The CDR3 coding sequence is TGTGCCAGCAGTTCGGGGGGAGCCGAAAAACTGTTTTTT. Translated: CASSSGGAEKLFF.

The DNA for the CDR3 is TGTGCCAGCAGCTCCCCGGGACAGGGAGCTGGGGCCAACGTCCTGACTTTC. Its translation is CASSSPGQGAGANVLTF. This chain connects TRBV5-4 to TRBJ2-6, with 9 positions matching TRBD1. After removal of 3 bases from V and 2 bases from J, the junction contained 6 bases not matched to a gene. The CDR3 extends over 17 amino acids. Germline values: CDR1 SGHNT, CDR2 YYREEE (reference sequence).

The V call is TRBV9, the J call TRBJ2-2; D is perhaps TRBD1 (6 bases). The CDR3 extends over 16 amino acids. V was clipped by 1 base and J by 6 bases, with 16 bases between them. Germline loops: CDR1 SGDLS, CDR2 YYNGEE. The CDR3: CASSVRGSSGAGELFF. The CDR3 coding sequence is TGTGCCAGCAGCGTAAGGGGGTCTTCGGGCGCCGGGGAGCTGTTTTTT.

V is TRBV5-6 and J is TRBJ2-5; 7 nucleotides line up with TRBD1. J was trimmed by 5 bases and V by 0 bases; bases with no gene match: 10. Germline V gene lookup returns CDR1 SGHDT and CDR2 YYEEEE. This CDR3 comprises 16 residues. DNA of the CDR3: TGTGCCAGCAGCTTGGCCGAACAGGGGTTTGGGGAGACCCAGTACTTC. It specifies CASSLAEQGFGETQYF.

The V and J genes are TRBV5-6 and TRBJ2-5; 10 positions agree with TRBD1. Germline V gene data show CDR1 as SGHDT and CDR2 as YYEEEE. V lost 4 bases and J lost 5; bases outside the gene matches: 8. There are 15 residues in the CDR3. The CDR3 spells CASSAPGTGVETQYF. DNA for the CDR3: TGTGCCAGCAGCGCGCCCGGGACAGGGGTGGAGACCCAGTACTTC.

The chain links TRBV6-1 to TRBJ1-1; 7 positions match TRBD1. This CDR3 contains 15 residues. J gave up 3 bases and V 3 bases, and 7 bases lay outside the gene matches. Per germline, CDR1 MNHNS and CDR2 SASEGT. As DNA, the CDR3 is TGTGCCAGCAGTGATACAGGGGTTGTGTACACTGAAGCTTTCTTT. It is translated as CASSDTGVVYTEAFF.

Only one count was recorded for this clone. The genes are TRBV19 and TRBJ1-4, with D perhaps TRBD1 (5 bases). This CDR3 is built from 15 residues. CDR1 and CDR2 from the germline V gene are LNHDA and SQIVND (reference sequence). Trimming cost V 3 bases and J 1 base, with 9 bases left between them. CDR3 sequence: CASSMMGGTNEKLFF. In DNA form, the CDR3 reads TGTGCCAGTAGTATGATGGGGGGAACTAATGAAAAACTGTTTTTT.

The chain couples TRBV4-3 to TRBJ2-3; D gene uncertain. V dropped 4 bases and J dropped 2 bases, with 7 bases sitting between them. Germline V CDR1 and CDR2: LGHNA, YSLEER. The CDR3 length is 13 residues. The CDR3 region is CASSLFNTDTQYF. As DNA, the CDR3 is TGCGCCAGCAGCCTATTTAACACAGATACGCAGTATTTT.

This chain joins TRBV4-1 and TRBJ1-2; a weak D match, TRBD1 (6 bases). V dropped 0 bases and J dropped 4 bases, with 15 bases sitting between them. The CDR3 is 16 amino acids. Germline CDR1 is MGHRA and CDR2 is YSYEKL. CDR3 bases: TGCGCCAGCAGCCAAGAAAGCACAGGGAGCCCCTATGGCTACACCTTC. The encoded protein is CASSQESTGSPYGYTF.